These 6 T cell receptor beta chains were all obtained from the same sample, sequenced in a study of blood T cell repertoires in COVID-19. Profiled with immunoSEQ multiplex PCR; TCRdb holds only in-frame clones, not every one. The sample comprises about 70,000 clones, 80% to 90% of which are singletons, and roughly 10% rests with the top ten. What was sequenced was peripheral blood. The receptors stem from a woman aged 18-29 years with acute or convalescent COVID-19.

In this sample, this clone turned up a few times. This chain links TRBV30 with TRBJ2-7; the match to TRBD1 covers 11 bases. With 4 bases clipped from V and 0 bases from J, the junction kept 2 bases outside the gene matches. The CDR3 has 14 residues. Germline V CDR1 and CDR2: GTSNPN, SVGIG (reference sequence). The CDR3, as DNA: TGTGCCTGGACGGGACAGGGGGTCTCCTACGAGCAGTACTTC. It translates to CAWTGQGVSYEQYF.

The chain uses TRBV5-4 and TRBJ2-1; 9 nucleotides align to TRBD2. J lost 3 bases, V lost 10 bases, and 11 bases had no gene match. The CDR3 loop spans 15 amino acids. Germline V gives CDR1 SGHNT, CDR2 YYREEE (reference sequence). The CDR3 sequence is CAYSGLSGSYNEQFF. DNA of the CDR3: TGTGCCTATTCGGGACTTAGCGGGAGCTACAATGAGCAGTTCTTC.

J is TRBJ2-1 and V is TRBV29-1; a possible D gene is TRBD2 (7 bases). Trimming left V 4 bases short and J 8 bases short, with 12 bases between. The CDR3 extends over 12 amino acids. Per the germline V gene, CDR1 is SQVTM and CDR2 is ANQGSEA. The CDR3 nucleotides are TGCAGCGTTGTCAAAGGGGGGGATGAGCAGTTCTTC. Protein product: CSVVKGGDEQFF.

The CDR3 coding sequence is TGCGCCAGCAGTTCCGGGGAGTCTGGAAACACCATATATTTT. As protein: CASSSGESGNTIYF. J is TRBJ1-3 and V is TRBV5-1, with D hard to call. The CDR3 runs to 14 residues. CDR1 SGHRS and CDR2 YFSETQ come from the germline V gene. V dropped 5 bases and J dropped 1 base, with 10 bases sitting between them.

The CDR3 nucleotides read TGTGCCAGCAGTGATCACAACGAGCAGTACTTC. This gives the protein CASSDHNEQYF. The rearrangement joins TRBV25-1 to TRBJ2-7; D ambiguous. This CDR3 is 11 amino acids long. The germline V gene encodes CDR1 MGHDK and CDR2 SYGVNS. Trimming shortened V by 3 bases and J by 5 bases, and 5 bases separated the two germline ends.

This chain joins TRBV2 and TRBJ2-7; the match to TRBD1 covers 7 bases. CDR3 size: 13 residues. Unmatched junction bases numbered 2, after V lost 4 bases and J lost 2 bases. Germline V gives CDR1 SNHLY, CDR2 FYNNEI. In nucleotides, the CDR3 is TGTGCCAGCAGTGCACAGGGGCCCTACGAGCAGTACTTC. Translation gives CASSAQGPYEQYF.